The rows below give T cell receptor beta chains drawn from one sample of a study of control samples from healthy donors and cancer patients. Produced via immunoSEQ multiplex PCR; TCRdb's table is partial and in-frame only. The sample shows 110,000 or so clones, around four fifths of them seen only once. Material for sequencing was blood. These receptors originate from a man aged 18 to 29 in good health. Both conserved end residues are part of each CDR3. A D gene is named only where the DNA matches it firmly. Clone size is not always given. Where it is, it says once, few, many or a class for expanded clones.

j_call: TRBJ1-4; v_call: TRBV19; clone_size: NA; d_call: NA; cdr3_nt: TGTGCCAGTAGTCTTAACAGGGCGACTAATGAAAAACTGTTTTTT; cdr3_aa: CASSLNRATNEKLFF
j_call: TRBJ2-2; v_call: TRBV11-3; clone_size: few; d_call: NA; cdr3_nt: TGTGCCAGCAGCTTATCGTTGGCACCGAATGTCGCCGGGGAGCTGTTTTTT; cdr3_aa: CASSLSLAPNVAGELFF
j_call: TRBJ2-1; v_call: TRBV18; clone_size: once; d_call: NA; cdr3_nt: TGTGCCAGCTCGCCGACGGTGAGCTCCTACAATGAGCAGTTCTTC; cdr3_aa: CASSPTVSSYNEQFF
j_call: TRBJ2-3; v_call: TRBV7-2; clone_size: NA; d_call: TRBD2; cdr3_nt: TGTGCCAGCAGCTTAACTCCGGGACTAGCGGGGGTAAGAGATACGCAGTATTTT; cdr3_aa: CASSLTPGLAGVRDTQYF
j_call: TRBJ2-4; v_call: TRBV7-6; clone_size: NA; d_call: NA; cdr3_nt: TGTGCCAGCAGCTTAGCGGGGGGCGAATGGGACATTCAGTACTTC; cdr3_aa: CASSLAGGEWDIQYF
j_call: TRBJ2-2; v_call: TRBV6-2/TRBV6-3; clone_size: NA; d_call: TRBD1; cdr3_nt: TGTGCCAGCAGTTACGGCAGGGGGTTAAACACCGGGGAGCTGTTTTTT; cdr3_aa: CASSYGRGLNTGELFF
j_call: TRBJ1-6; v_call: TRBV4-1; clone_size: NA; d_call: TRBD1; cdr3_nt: TGCGCCAGCAGCCAAGAAACGGGACAGGTGCTGTATTCACCCCTCCACTTT; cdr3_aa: CASSQETGQVLYSPLHF
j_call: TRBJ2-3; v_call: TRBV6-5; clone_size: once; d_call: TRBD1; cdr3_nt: TGTGCCAGCAGACAACAGGGGACAGATACGCAGTATTTT; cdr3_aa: CASRQQGTDTQYF
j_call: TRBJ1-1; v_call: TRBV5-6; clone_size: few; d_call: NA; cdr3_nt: TGTGCCAGCAGCCGAGGAGGGCGGGGTAACACTGAAGCTTTCTTT; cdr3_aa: CASSRGGRGNTEAFF
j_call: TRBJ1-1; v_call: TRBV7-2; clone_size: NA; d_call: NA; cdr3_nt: TGTGCCAGCAGCGTTTGGACAGTAGGTAGTGTACTAGCTTTCTTT; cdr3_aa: CASSVWTVGSVLAFF
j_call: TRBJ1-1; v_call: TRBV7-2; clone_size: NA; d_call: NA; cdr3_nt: TGTGCCAGCAGCTTAGGGGGTAACCGAATGAACACTGAAGCTTTCTTT; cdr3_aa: CASSLGGNRMNTEAFF
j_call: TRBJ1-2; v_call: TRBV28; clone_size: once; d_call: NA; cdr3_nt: TGTGCCAGCAGTTCCGGGCCTACCTATGGCTACACCTTC; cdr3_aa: CASSSGPTYGYTF
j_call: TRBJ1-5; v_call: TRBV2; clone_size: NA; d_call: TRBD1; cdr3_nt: TGTGCCAGCAGTGAAGACGGAGGACAGGGGTCCCGTTCGCGGCATTTT; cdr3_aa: CASSEDGGQGSRSRHF
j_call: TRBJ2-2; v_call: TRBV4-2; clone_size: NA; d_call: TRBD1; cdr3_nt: TGTGCCAGCAGCCAGATAGTGGCAGGGGGCTACACCGGGGAGCTGTTTTTT; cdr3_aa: CASSQIVAGGYTGELFF
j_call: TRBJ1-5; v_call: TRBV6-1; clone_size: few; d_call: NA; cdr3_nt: TGTGCCAGCAGTGACCTGGGACACCCGAGGGGTCAGCCCCAGCATTTT; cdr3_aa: CASSDLGHPRGQPQHF
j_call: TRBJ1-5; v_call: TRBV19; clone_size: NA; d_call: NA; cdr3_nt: TGTGCCAGTAGTATAGTTAATCAGCCCCAGCATTTT; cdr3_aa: CASSIVNQPQHF
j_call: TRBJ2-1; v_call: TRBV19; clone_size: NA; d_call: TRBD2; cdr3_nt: TGTGCCAGTAGTGGGACGGGGGGGCTCGATGAGCAGTTCTTC; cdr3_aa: CASSGTGGLDEQFF
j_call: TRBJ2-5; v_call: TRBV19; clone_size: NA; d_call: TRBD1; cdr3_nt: TGTGCCAGTAGTATGTTTGGGACAGGGGGAGAGACCCAGTACTTC; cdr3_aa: CASSMFGTGGETQYF
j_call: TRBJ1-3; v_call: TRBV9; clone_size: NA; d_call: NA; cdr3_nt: TGTGCCAGCAGCGCAGTGCTTCCTGGCGGGAGATCCGGAAACACCATATATTTT; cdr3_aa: CASSAVLPGGRSGNTIYF
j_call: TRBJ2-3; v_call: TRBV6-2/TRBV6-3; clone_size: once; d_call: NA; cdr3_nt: TGTGCCAGCAGTCCGAGCGCAGGGTCGGGCACAGATACGCAGTATTTT; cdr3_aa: CASSPSAGSGTDTQYF
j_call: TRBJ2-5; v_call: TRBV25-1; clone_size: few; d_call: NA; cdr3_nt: TGTGCCAGCAGTGAAACTTGGCAGAAAGAGACCCAGTACTTC; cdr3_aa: CASSETWQKETQYF
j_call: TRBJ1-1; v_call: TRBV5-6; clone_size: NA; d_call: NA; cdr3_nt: TGTGCCAGCAGCTTGGCAGGGATGAACACTGAAGCTTTCTTT; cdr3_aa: CASSLAGMNTEAFF
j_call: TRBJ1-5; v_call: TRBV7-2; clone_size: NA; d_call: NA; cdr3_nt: TGTGCCAGCAGCTTACAACAGAACAATCAGCCCCAGCATTTT; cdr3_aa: CASSLQQNNQPQHF
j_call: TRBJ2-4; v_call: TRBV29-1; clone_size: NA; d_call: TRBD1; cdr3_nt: TGCAGCGTCGCTGGGACAGACAAAAACATTCAGTACTTC; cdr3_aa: CSVAGTDKNIQYF
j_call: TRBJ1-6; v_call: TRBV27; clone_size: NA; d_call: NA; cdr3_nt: TGTGCCAGCAGTTTAGTTCAGTCTAATTCACCCCTCCACTTT; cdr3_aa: CASSLVQSNSPLHF
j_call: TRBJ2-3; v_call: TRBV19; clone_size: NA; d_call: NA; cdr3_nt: TGTGCCACAAGGGTAGATAGCACAGATACGCAGTATTTT; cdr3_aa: CATRVDSTDTQYF
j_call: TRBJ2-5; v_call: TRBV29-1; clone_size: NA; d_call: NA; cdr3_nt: TGCAGCGTTGAAAGGGGGCGGGGAGAGACCCAGTACTTC; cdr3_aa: CSVERGRGETQYF
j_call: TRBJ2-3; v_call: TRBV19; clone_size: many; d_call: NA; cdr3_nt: TGTGCCAGTTCGGGGACTCCCAGTAAAGATACGCAGTATTTT; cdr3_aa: CASSGTPSKDTQYF
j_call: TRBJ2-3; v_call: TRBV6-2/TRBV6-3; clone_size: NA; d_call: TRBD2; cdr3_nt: TGTGCCAGCAGTTACTCACTAGCGGGGGGGCCTAAAGATACGCAGTATTTT; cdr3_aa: CASSYSLAGGPKDTQYF
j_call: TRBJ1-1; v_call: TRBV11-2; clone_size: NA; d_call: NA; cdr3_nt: TGTGCCAGCAGCTTAGGTCAGGTTATGAACACTGAAGCTTTCTTT; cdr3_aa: CASSLGQVMNTEAFF
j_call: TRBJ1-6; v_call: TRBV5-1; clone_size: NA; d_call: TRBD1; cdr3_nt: TGCGCCAGCAGCTCCTCAAGGGACAGACCTAATTCACCCCTCCACTTT; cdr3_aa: CASSSSRDRPNSPLHF
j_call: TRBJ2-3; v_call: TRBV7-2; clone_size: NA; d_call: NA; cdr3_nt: TGTGCCAGCAGCTTAGAAACCAGCGTTACGCAGTATTTT; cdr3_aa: CASSLETSVTQYF
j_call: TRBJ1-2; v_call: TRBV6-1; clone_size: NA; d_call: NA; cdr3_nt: TGTGCCAGCAGTGAATGGGCCGGACCGAACTATGGCTACACCTTC; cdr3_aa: CASSEWAGPNYGYTF
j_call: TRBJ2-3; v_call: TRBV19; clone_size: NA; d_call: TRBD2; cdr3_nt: TGTGCCAGTAGTCTCGCACCGGGACTAGTGTATTTT; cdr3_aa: CASSLAPGLVYF
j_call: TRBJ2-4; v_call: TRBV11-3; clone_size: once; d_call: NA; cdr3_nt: TGTGCCAGCAGTCGAGGAGGGGGTGGCAAAAACATTCAGTACTTC; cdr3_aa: CASSRGGGGKNIQYF
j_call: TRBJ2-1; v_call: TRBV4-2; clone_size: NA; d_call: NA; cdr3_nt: TGTGCCAGCAGCCAAGAGCTGGGACTTAACAATGAGCAGTTCTTC; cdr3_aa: CASSQELGLNNEQFF